Shown below are 3 T cell receptor beta chains from a single sample sequenced in a study of shared clonotypes between healthy human individuals. Naive CD8 cells comprised CD45RO-negative, CCR7-positively selected cells, excluding terminally differentiated effector memory CD45RA+ cells. TCRdb keeps only in-frame clones here, not all; method: immunoSEQ multiplex PCR. The data hold 630,000 or so clones, with nearly 98% observed a single time. The material sequenced was naive CD8+ T cells sorted from blood. The source is a man in his thirties or forties in good health.

The J gene is TRBJ2-1, the V gene TRBV5-8; possible D gene TRBD2, 6 bases. The V gene's germline CDR1 is SGHTS and CDR2 YDEGEE. V lost 0 bases, J lost 5 bases, and 15 bases lay in between. The CDR3 consists of 16 residues. The chain's CDR3 is CASSLAGRGLNNEQFF. The CDR3 DNA reads as TGTGCCAGCAGCTTGGCGGGCCGGGGACTCAACAATGAGCAGTTCTTC.

The chain couples TRBV9 to TRBJ1-2, with 7 bases aligning to TRBD1. Germline V gene sequence: CDR1 SGDLS, CDR2 YYNGEE. This CDR3 is 10 amino acids long. V trimming: 5 bases; J trimming: 8 bases; junction bases outside the gene matches: 0. CDR3 sequence: CASRGQGYTF. The CDR3 DNA is TGTGCCAGCAGGGGACAGGGCTACACCTTC.

Of note for this clone: Other nucleotide sequences in the sample specify the same CDR3. The gene calls are TRBV4-3 and TRBJ2-1, with D unclear. Trimming pared 0 bases from V and 0 bases from J, leaving 6 bases between. This CDR3 comprises 15 residues. Germline V gives CDR1 LGHNA, CDR2 YSLEER. The CDR3 DNA is TGCGCCAGCAGCCAAGATTTGAACTCCTACAATGAGCAGTTCTTC. The encoded protein is CASSQDLNSYNEQFF.